This entry features one TCR beta chain sequence. As yet, its antigen is unknown. Generated by immunoSEQ multiplex PCR, the TCRdb table keeps only in-frame clones and is missing some. The data hold about 70,000 clones, with 70% to 90% observed a single time. The data belong to a study of OX40 agonist ivuxolimab in advanced cancers. Regarding the study as a whole: Circulating CD4+ and CD8+ T cells showed clonal expansion by week 6 at 0.1 to 3.0 mg/kg.

The V gene lost 4 bases and the J gene lost 0 bases, with 14 bases spanning the gap. This CDR3 is 17 amino acids long. Germline V gene data show CDR1 as SGDLS and CDR2 as YYNGEE. This chain uses TRBV9 with TRBJ2-6; perhaps TRBD1 as D (6 bases). This receptor was identified in an adult with an advanced solid tumor such as melanoma, head and neck, liver or kidney cancer. Source: CD4+ or CD8+ T cells sorted from blood, taken in a trial of the OX40 agonist ivuxolimab. The CDR3 DNA is TGTGCCAGCAGCCCCACTACAGGGAGCTCTGGGGCCAACGTCCTGACTTTC. Translating gives CASSPTTGSSGANVLTF. Full variable domain (remainder filled in from reference TRBV9 and TRBJ2-6): DSGVTQTPKHLITATGQRVTLRCSPRSGDLSVYWYQQSLDQGLQFLIQYYNGEERAKGNILERFSAQQFPDLHSELNLSSLELGDSALYFCASSPTTGSSGANVLTFGAGSRLTVL.